This TCR beta chain was found in a study of T cell responses to AZD1222 COVID-19 vaccine. Turning to the study itself: The analysis combined second doses at about 4 or about 12 weeks.

Comment on this clone: What it binds is not known.

Regarding the study as a whole: Spike-specific TCR breadth and depth both grew after two AZD1222 doses. In all cases, repertoires were sampled only after the peak T cell response.

Clones were sequenced by immunoSEQ multiplex PCR, and TCRdb holds only the in-frame ones, with some missing. The sample records under 150,000 clones, approximately 90% being singletons. This clonotype was obtained from an adult in good health. The sequencing here drew on peripheral blood, taken on day 0 of AZD1222 vaccination.

As DNA, the CDR3 is TGCGCCAGCAGCTTGGGAGGGAACGACTATAGCAATCAGCCCCAGCATTTT. Amino acid sequence: CASSLGGNDYSNQPQHF. The rearrangement links TRBV5-1 to TRBJ1-5; D is undetermined. Germline V CDR1 and CDR2: SGHRS, YFSETQ. V lost 0 bases to trimming and J lost 0 bases, with 13 bases between them. The CDR3 loop spans 17 amino acids.